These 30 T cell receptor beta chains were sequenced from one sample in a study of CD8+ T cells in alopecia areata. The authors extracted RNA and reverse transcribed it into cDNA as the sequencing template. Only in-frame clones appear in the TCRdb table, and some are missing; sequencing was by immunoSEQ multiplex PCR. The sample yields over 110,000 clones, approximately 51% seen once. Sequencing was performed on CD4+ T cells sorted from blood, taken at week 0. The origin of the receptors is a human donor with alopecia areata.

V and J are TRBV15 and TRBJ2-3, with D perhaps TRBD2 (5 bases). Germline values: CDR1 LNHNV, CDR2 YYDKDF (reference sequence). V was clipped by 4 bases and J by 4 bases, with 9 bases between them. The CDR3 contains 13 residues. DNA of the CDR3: TGTGCCACCAGCACCGGGATGTCAGATACGCAGTATTTT. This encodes CATSTGMSDTQYF.

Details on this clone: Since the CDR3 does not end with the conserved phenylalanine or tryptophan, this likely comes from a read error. The CDR3 region has the DNA TGCAGCGTCGGAGAGGACACTGAAGCTTTCCTT. Its translation is CSVGEDTEAFL. This chain links TRBV29-1 with TRBJ1-1; no clear D. The CDR3 loop spans 11 amino acids. Germline CDR1 SQVTM, CDR2 ANQGSEA. V was pared by 6 bases and J by 3 bases, with 8 bases between.

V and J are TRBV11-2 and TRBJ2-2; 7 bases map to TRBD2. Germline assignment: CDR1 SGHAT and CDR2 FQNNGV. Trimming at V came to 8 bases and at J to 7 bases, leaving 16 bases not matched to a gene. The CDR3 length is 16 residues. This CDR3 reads CASSSALGGSVGELFF. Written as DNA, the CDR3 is TGTGCCAGCTCATCCGCCCTCGGCGGGAGCGTCGGGGAGCTGTTTTTT. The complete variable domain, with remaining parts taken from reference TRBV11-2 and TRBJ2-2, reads EAGVAQSPRYKIIEKRQSVAFWCNPISGHATLYWYQQILGQGPKLLIQFQNNGVVDDSQLPKDRFSAERLKGVDSTLKIQPAKLEDSAVYLCASSSALGGSVGELFFGEGSRLTVL.

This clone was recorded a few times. The CDR3 sequence is CSVDPYTSGSTDTQYF. The CDR3 region has the DNA TGCAGCGTTGACCCCTATACTAGCGGTAGCACAGATACGCAGTATTTT. The chain joins TRBV29-1 to TRBJ2-3; 8 nucleotides line up with TRBD2. Germline values: CDR1 SQVTM, CDR2 ANQGSEA. V was pared by 3 bases and J by 0 bases, with 8 bases of the junction left unmatched. The CDR3 loop spans 16 amino acids.

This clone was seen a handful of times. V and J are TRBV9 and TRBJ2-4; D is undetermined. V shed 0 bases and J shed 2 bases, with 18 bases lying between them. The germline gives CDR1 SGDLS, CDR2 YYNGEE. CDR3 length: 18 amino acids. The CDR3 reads CASSVDAATHETKNIQYF. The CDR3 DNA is TGTGCCAGCAGCGTAGACGCGGCGACCCACGAAACCAAAAACATTCAGTACTTC.

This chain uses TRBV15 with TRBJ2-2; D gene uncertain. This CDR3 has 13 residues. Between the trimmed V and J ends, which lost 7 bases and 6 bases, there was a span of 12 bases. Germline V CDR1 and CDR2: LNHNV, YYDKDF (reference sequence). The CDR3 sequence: CATKQLVAGELFF. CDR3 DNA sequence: TGTGCCACCAAGCAGTTGGTGGCCGGGGAGCTGTTTTTT.

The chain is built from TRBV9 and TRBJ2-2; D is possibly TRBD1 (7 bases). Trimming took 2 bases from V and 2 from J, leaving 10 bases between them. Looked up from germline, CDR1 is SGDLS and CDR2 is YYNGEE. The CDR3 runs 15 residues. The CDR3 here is CASSVRGDNTGELFF. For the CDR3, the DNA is TGTGCCAGCAGCGTCAGGGGGGACAACACCGGGGAGCTGTTTTTT.

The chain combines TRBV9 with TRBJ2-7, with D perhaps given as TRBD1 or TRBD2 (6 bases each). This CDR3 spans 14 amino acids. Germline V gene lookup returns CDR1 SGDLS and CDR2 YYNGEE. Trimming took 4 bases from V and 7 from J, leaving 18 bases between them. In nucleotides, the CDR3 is TGTGCCAGCAGCATTGGTCTTGGGGGGCGGGAGCAGTACTTC. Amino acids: CASSIGLGGREQYF.

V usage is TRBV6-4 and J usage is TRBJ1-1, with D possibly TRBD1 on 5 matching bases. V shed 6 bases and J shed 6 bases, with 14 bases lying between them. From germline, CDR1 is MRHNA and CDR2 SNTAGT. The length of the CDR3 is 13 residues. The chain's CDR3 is CASRSDSAAEAFF. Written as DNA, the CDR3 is TGTGCCAGCAGAAGTGACAGCGCAGCTGAAGCTTTCTTT.

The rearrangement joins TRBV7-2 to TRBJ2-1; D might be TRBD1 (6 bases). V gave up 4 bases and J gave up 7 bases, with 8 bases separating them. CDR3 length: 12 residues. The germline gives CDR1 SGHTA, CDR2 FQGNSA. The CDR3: CASSWTVNEQFF. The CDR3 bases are TGTGCCAGCAGCTGGACAGTTAATGAGCAGTTCTTC.

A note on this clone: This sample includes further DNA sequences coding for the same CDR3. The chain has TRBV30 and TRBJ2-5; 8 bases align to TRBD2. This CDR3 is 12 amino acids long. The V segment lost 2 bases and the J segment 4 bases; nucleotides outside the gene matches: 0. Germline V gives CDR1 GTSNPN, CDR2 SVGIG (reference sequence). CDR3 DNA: TGTGCCTGGAGTAGCGGGAGAGAGACCCAGTACTTC. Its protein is CAWSSGRETQYF.

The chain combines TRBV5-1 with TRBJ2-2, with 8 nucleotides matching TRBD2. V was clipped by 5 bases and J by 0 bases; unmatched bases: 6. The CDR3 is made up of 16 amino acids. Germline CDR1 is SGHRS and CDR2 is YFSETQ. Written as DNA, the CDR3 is TGCGCCAGCAGATCAACTAGCGGAACGAACACCGGGGAGCTGTTTTTT. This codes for CASRSTSGTNTGELFF.

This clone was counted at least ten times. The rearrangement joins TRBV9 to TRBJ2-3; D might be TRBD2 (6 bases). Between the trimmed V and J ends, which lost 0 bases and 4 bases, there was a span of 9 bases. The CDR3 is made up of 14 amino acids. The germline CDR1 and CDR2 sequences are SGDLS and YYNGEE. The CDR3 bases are TGTGCCAGCAGCGTAGACGAGCGGGCAGATACGCAGTATTTT. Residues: CASSVDERADTQYF.

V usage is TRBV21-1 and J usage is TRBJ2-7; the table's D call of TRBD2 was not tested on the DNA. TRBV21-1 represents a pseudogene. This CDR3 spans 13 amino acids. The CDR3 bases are TGTGCCAGATCCTCGGGGGGGTTGGAAGAGCAGTACTTC. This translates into CARSSGGLEEQYF.

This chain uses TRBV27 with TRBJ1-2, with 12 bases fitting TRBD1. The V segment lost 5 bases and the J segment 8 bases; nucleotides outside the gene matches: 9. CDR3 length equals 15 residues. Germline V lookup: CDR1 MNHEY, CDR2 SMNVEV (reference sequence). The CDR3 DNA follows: TGTGCCAGCAGTGATAGGGGACAGGGGGCTCCCGGCTACACCTTC. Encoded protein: CASSDRGQGAPGYTF.

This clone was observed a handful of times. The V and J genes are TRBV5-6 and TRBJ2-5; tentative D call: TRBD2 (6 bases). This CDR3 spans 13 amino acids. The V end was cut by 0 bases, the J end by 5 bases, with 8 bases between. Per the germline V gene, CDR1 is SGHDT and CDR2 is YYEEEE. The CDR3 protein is CASSLVAGETQYF. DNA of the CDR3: TGTGCCAGCAGCTTGGTTGCGGGGGAGACCCAGTACTTC.

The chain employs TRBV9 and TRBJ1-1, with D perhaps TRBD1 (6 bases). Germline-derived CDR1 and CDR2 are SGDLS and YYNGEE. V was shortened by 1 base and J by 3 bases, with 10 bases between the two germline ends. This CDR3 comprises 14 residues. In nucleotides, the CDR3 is TGTGCCAGCAGCGTAATGGGGGCTGACACTGAAGCTTTCTTT. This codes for CASSVMGADTEAFF.

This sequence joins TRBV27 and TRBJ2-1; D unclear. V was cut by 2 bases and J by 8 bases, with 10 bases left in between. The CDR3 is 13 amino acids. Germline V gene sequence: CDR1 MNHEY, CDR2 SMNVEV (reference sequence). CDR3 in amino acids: CASSLQGYDEQFF. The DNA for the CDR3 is TGTGCCAGCAGTTTACAAGGGTACGATGAGCAGTTCTTC.

The CDR3: CASSAPTGGGETQYF. The CDR3 bases are TGTGCCAGCAGTGCTCCAACAGGGGGCGGCGAGACCCAGTACTTC. The chain carries TRBV6-1 and TRBJ2-5; the match to TRBD1 covers 9 bases. The CDR3 runs to 15 residues. The V gene end was trimmed by 4 bases and the J gene end by 5 bases; junction bases not matched to a gene: 8. CDR1 and CDR2 from the germline V gene are MNHNS and SASEGT.

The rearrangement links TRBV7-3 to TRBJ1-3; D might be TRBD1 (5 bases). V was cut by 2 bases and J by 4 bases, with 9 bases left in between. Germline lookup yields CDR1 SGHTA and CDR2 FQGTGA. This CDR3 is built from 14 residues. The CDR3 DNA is TGTGCCAGCAGCTTAGCGGCAGGGGGAAACACCATATATTTT. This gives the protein CASSLAAGGNTIYF. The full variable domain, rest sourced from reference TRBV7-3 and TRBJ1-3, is GAGVSQTPSNKVTEKGKYVELRCDPISGHTALYWYRQSLGQGPEFLIYFQGTGAADDSGLPNDRFFAVRPEGSVSTLKIQRTERGDSAVYLCASSLAAGGNTIYFGEGSWLTVV.

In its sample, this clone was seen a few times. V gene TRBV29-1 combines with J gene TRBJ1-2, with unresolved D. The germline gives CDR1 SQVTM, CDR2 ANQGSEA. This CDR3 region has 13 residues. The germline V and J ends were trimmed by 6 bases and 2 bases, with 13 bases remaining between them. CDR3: CSVTGSQNYGYTF. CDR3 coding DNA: TGCAGCGTCACGGGGTCGCAAAACTATGGCTACACCTTC.

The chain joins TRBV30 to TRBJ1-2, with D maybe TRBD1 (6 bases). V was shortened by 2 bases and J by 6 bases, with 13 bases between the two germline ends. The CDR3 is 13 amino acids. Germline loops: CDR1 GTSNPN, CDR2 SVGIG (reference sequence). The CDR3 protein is CAWSRRTDHGYTF. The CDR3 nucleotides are TGTGCCTGGAGTCGCCGGACAGACCATGGCTACACCTTC. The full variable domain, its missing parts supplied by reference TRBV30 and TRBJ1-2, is SQTIHQWPATLVQPVGSPLSLECTVEGTSNPNLYWYRQAAGRGLQLLFYSVGIGQISSEVPQNLSASRPQDRQFILSSKKLLLSDSGFYLCAWSRRTDHGYTFGSGTRLTVV.

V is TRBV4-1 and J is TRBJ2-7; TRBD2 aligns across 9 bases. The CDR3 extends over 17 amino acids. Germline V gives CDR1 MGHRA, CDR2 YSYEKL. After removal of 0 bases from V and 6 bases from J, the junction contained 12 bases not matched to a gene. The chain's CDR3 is CASSQEGGGRAVGEQYF. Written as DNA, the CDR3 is TGCGCCAGCAGCCAAGAAGGTGGCGGGAGGGCCGTGGGCGAGCAGTACTTC.

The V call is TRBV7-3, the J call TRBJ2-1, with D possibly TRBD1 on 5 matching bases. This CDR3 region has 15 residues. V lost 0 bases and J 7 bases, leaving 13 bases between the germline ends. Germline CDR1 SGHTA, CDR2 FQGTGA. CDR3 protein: CASSLTFTGQNEQFF. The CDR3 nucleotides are TGTGCCAGCAGCTTAACGTTTACAGGTCAGAATGAGCAGTTCTTC.

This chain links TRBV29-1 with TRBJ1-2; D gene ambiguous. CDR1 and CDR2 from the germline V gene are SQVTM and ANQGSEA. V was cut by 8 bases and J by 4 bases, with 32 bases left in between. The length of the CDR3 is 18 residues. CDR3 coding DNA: TGCAGCCCTTGGAGGACTCCTGGACTTTCGCGGCCGACCTATGGCTACACCTTC. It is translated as CSPWRTPGLSRPTYGYTF.

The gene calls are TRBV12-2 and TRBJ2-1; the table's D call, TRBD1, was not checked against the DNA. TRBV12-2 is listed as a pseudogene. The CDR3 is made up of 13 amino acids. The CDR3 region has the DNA TGTGCAAGTCGCCCCGGGGACAGGTGGTTTCAGTTCTTC. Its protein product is CASRPGDRWFQFF.

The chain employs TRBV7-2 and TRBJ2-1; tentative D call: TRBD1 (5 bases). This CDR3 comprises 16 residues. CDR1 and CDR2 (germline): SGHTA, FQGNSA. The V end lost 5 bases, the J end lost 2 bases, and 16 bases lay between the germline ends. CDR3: CASSLGQGLTYNEQFF. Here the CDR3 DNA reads TGTGCCAGCAGCCTTGGCCAGGGCTTAACCTACAATGAGCAGTTCTTC.

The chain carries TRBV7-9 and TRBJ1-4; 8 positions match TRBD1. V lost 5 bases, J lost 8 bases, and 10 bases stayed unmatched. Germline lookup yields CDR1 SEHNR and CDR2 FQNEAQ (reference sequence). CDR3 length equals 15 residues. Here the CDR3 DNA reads TGTGCCAGCAGCATTCGACAGGGGAGGGGAGAAAAACTGTTTTTT. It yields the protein CASSIRQGRGEKLFF.

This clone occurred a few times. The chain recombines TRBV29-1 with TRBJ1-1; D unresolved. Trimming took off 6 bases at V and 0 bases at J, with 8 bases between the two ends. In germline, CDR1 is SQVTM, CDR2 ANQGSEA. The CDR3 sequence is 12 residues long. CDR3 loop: CSVIEMNTEAFF. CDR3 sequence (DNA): TGCAGCGTCATCGAGATGAACACTGAAGCTTTCTTT.

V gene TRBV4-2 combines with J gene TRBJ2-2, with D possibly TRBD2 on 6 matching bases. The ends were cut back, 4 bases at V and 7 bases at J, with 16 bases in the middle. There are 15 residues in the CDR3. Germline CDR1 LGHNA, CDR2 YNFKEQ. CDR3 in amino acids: CASSLSEGGHGELFF. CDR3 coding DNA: TGTGCCAGCAGCCTCTCCGAGGGAGGCCACGGGGAGCTGTTTTTT.